The 24 T cell receptor beta chains below all came from one sample that was sequenced in a study of blood T cells in healthy people across ages. The second PCR ran roughly 7 to 12 cycles with a sample-barcoded 5' primer and J-beta primers. From the 5' RACE reads, TCRdb called clonotypes with MiXCR, one entry per CDR3 protein. The sample lists some 880,000 distinct CDR3 sequences; around 34% were seen once. The source material was blood. All receptors derive from a man aged 18 to 29 in good health.

This clonotype was observed many times. The V and J genes are TRBV10-3 and TRBJ2-1, with 7 bases identical to TRBD1. V trimming: 7 bases; J trimming: 8 bases; junction bases outside the gene matches: 8. CDR1 is ENHRY and CDR2 is SYGVKD in the germline V gene. The CDR3 has 13 amino acids. DNA for the CDR3: TGTGCCATCACGAGACAGGGCGGACATGAGCAGTTCTTC. Amino acids: CAITRQGGHEQFF.

The table lists this clonotype with a few counts. The chain is built from TRBV7-8 and TRBJ2-7, with D tentatively TRBD1 (5 bases). Trimming shortened V by 5 bases and J by 6 bases, and 8 bases separated the two germline ends. The CDR3 is made up of 11 amino acids. Germline CDR1 SGHVS, CDR2 FQNEAQ. The CDR3 here is CASSRQIEQYF. DNA of the CDR3: TGTGCCAGCAGCCGACAGATCGAGCAGTACTTC.

This clonotype was seen more than once but under ten times. The rearrangement links TRBV29-1 to TRBJ1-4, with D possibly matching TRBD1 (5 bases). The CDR3 totals 15 residues. Per the germline V gene, CDR1 is SQVTM and CDR2 is ANQGSEA. The V end lost 5 bases, the J end lost 4 bases, and 17 bases lay between the germline ends. CDR3 coding DNA: TGCAGCGTTATAGGGATAGGGGCAGATAATGAAAAACTGTTTTTT. Amino acid sequence: CSVIGIGADNEKLFF.

In this sample, this clonotype turned up once. For the CDR3, the DNA is TGTGCCAGCTCACTTACTCAGGGACATTCAAGAAACACCATATATTTT. This codes for CASSLTQGHSRNTIYF. The chain recombines TRBV18 with TRBJ1-3; D perhaps matches TRBD1 (6 bases). The CDR3 consists of 16 residues. Trimming removed 4 bases from V and 5 bases from J, with 18 bases in between. The V gene's germline CDR1 is KGHSH and CDR2 LQKENI.

To note about this clonotype: The germline gene is not matched at one end of the junction; a read error may be the cause. This chain connects TRBV9 to TRBJ1-2; no reliable D call. This CDR3 has 14 amino acids. Germline lookup yields CDR1 SGDLS and CDR2 YYNGEE. CDR3 DNA sequence: TGTGTCAGCACCCGGGGAGATACTAACTATGGCTACACCTTC. This translates into CVSTRGDTNYGYTF.

V is TRBV20-1 and J is TRBJ1-5; D is uncertain. CDR3 length: 14 residues. Germline lookup yields CDR1 DFQATT and CDR2 SNEGSKA (reference sequence). The V and J ends lost 5 bases and 2 bases respectively, with 13 bases between them. This CDR3 reads CSAERLVGNQPQHF. DNA for the CDR3: TGCAGTGCTGAACGACTGGTGGGCAATCAGCCCCAGCATTTT.

CDR3 DNA: TGTGCCAGCAACGGGGCCCATGGTCAAGAGACCCAGTACTTC. Translated: CASNGAHGQETQYF. The genes are TRBV5-6 and TRBJ2-5; the D call may be TRBD1 or TRBD2 (5 bases each). The germline CDR1 and CDR2 sequences are SGHDT and YYEEEE. The length of the CDR3 is 14 residues. V lost 6 bases, J lost 2 bases, and 14 bases lay in between. The full variable domain, rest sourced from reference TRBV5-6 and TRBJ2-5, is DAGVTQSPTHLIKTRGQQVTLRCSPKSGHDTVSWYQQALGQGPQFIFQYYEEEERQRGNFPDRFSGHQFPNYSSELNVNALLLGDSALYLCASNGAHGQETQYFGPGTRLLVL.

A few counts support this clonotype. The chain recombines TRBV5-6 with TRBJ2-1; D tentatively fits TRBD1 or TRBD2 (5 bases each). Trimming shortened V by 4 bases and J by 2 bases, and 16 bases separated the two germline ends. The CDR3 is made up of 16 amino acids. Germline loops: CDR1 SGHDT, CDR2 YYEEEE. CDR3 residues: CASSQTGTGTYNEQFF. CDR3 coding DNA: TGTGCCAGCAGCCAAACCGGGACGGGGACCTACAATGAGCAGTTCTTC.

This clonotype was detected a few times. The chain recombines TRBV13 with TRBJ1-2; no definite D call. Trimming removed 2 bases at V and 8 bases at J, with 9 bases between. The CDR3 is 12 residues long. Germline values: CDR1 PRHDT, CDR2 FYEKMQ (reference sequence). The CDR3 sequence is CASSLLPQGYTF. The CDR3 DNA sequence: TGTGCCAGCAGCTTATTGCCGCAGGGCTACACCTTC.

The rearrangement joins TRBV5-4 to TRBJ2-4; TRBD1 matches 8 bases. The DNA matches TRBJ2-7 better at its end, which makes the J call doubtful. The CDR3 is 14 amino acids. Germline values: CDR1 SGHNT, CDR2 YYREEE (reference sequence). The CDR3 sequence: CASSQGQDRNEQYF. CDR3 coding DNA: TGTGCCAGCAGCCAGGGACAGGATAGGAACGAGCAGTACTTC.

This clonotype was seen only a few times. The genes are TRBV4-3 and TRBJ1-6; D perhaps matches TRBD1 (6 bases). Germline V gene lookup returns CDR1 LGHNA and CDR2 YSLEER. Trimming removed 0 bases from V and 7 bases from J, with 13 bases in between. There are 16 residues in the CDR3. CDR3 loop: CASSQERGAVNSPLHF. DNA for the CDR3: TGCGCCAGCAGCCAAGAGAGGGGGGCGGTCAATTCACCCCTCCACTTT.

This chain links TRBV5-5 with TRBJ1-2; D not resolved. CDR3 size: 14 residues. V was cut by 4 bases and J by 8 bases, with 18 bases left in between. Per the germline V gene, CDR1 is SGHKS and CDR2 is YYEKEE (reference sequence). CDR3 sequence: CASSRAPPARGYTF. The DNA for the CDR3 is TGTGCCAGCAGCCGTGCCCCGCCGGCAAGGGGCTACACCTTC.

In regard to this clonotype: The junction differs from germline at one of its ends, possibly a read error. The CDR3 bases are TGTGCCAGCAGTCCGGGACAGGTTTCCTACGAGCGGTACTTC. Translating gives CASSPGQVSYERYF. The chain links TRBV12-3 or TRBV12-4 to TRBJ2-7, with TRBD1 identical over 8 bases. This CDR3 has 14 amino acids.

This chain connects TRBV7-6 to TRBJ1-4, with D uncertain. This CDR3 spans 17 amino acids. Trimming pared 1 base from V and 2 bases from J, leaving 14 bases between. Germline loops: CDR1 SGHVS, CDR2 FNYEAQ. Here the CDR3 reads CASSLGADGATNEKLFF. Here the CDR3 DNA reads TGTGCCAGCAGCTTAGGGGCAGACGGTGCCACTAATGAAAAACTGTTTTTT.

This clonotype occurred a few times. The CDR3 DNA reads TGTGCCATCAGACAGGGGGCTAATGAAAAACTGTTTTTT. Translated: CAIRQGANEKLFF. This chain connects TRBV10-3 to TRBJ1-4, with 8 bases matching TRBD1. V shed 6 bases, J shed 3 bases, and the junction held 0 bases outside the gene matches. CDR1 and CDR2 (germline): ENHRY, SYGVKD. CDR3 length equals 13 residues.

V is TRBV20-1 and J is TRBJ1-5; tentatively, D is TRBD1 (5 bases). CDR3 length: 13 amino acids. Germline V lookup: CDR1 DFQATT, CDR2 SNEGSKA (reference sequence). V dropped 6 bases and J dropped 6 bases, with 15 bases sitting between them. CDR3 amino acids: CSATGTAAQPQHF. The CDR3 region has the DNA TGCAGTGCAACCGGGACCGCAGCTCAGCCCCAGCATTTT.

The chain combines TRBV7-9 with TRBJ2-7, with a possible D match to TRBD1 (6 bases). This CDR3 has 16 residues. Germline loops: CDR1 SEHNR, CDR2 FQNEAQ (reference sequence). V was pared by 1 base and J by 2 bases, with 15 bases between. The CDR3 protein is CASSLVGRDTTYEQYF. Written as DNA, the CDR3 is TGTGCCAGCAGCTTAGTTGGCCGGGACACAACCTACGAGCAGTACTTC.

This clonotype has just one count. The V call is TRBV29-1, the J call TRBJ2-2; 7 bases match TRBD2. The junction had 5 bases not matched to a gene; V was cut back by 2 bases and J by 5 bases. Germline V lookup: CDR1 SQVTM, CDR2 ANQGSEA. The CDR3 extends over 14 amino acids. The CDR3 loop reads CSVESGGGTGELFF. DNA for the CDR3: TGCAGCGTTGAATCGGGGGGAGGAACCGGGGAGCTGTTTTTT.

V gene TRBV20-1 combines with J gene TRBJ2-5; TRBD2 agrees at 9 bases. The CDR3 length is 13 residues. Germline trimming cut 5 bases from V and 2 bases from J; bases unmatched to any gene: 3. Germline assignment: CDR1 DFQATT and CDR2 SNEGSKA (reference sequence). CDR3 nucleotides: TGCAGTGCTTTCGCGGGGGGGCAAGAGACCCAGTACTTC. Translating it yields CSAFAGGQETQYF.

The V and J genes are TRBV20-1 and TRBJ2-5; TRBD1 is a possible D gene (5 bases). CDR3 length: 13 residues. Germline CDR1 is DFQATT and CDR2 is SNEGSKA (reference sequence). Trimming removed 3 bases at V and 5 bases at J, with 13 bases between. The CDR3 coding sequence is TGCAGTGCTAGGTCCCAGCCAGGGGAGACCCAGTACTTC. Amino acids: CSARSQPGETQYF.

This clonotype appeared many times. The genes are TRBV2 and TRBJ2-7; 8 nucleotides match TRBD2. The CDR3 is made up of 15 amino acids. Germline assignment: CDR1 SNHLY and CDR2 FYNNEI. The trim removed 7 bases at V and 2 bases at J, leaving 10 bases unmatched. CDR3 sequence: CASTPGTSGTYEQYF. CDR3 coding DNA: TGTGCCAGCACGCCGGGTACTAGCGGTACCTACGAGCAGTACTTC.

This clonotype was counted between two and nine times. The chain links TRBV12-3 or TRBV12-4 to TRBJ2-1, with D perhaps matching TRBD2 (6 bases). The CDR3 contains 12 residues. The V gene lost 5 bases and the J gene lost 9 bases, with 11 bases spanning the gap. CDR3 nucleotides: TGTGCCAGCAGTCACGGGGGTGGTGAGCAGTTCTTC. Protein product: CASSHGGGEQFF.

This clonotype was detected many times. The V call is TRBV5-1, the J call TRBJ2-3, with unresolved D. CDR1 is SGHRS, CDR2 YFSETQ, per germline. The CDR3 is made up of 11 amino acids. The V and J ends lost 6 bases and 4 bases respectively, with 6 bases between them. The CDR3 DNA sequence: TGCGCCAGCAAGCAGGCAGATACGCAGTATTTT. Residues: CASKQADTQYF.

V and J are TRBV10-3 and TRBJ1-2; the match to TRBD1 covers 7 bases. V lost 7 bases and J lost 6; bases outside the gene matches: 11. The CDR3 runs 14 residues. In germline, CDR1 is ENHRY, CDR2 SYGVKD. The CDR3 bases are TGTGCCATCACCGAGGACAGGAGGGGGAATGGCTACACCTTC. Translating gives CAITEDRRGNGYTF.